Sequencing of this T cell receptor beta chain was carried out in a study of post-analysis software for immune sequencing data. Incorporated into the TCR beta cDNA libraries were unique molecular identifiers, which served to reduce PCR and sequencing biases. Each CDR3 protein is one row after TCRdb ran MiXCR on the PCR reads. The sample records about 160,000 distinct CDR3 sequences, around 36% being singletons. CDR3 size: 16 residues. Deletions cut 0 bases from V and 1 base from J, with 11 bases between. The V gene's germline CDR1 is SGHRS and CDR2 YFSETQ. The rearrangement joins TRBV5-1 to TRBJ2-1; no clear D. The sample was blood, taken after autologous hematopoietic stem cell transplantation. The sequence came from a girl between 5 and 17 years old with multiple sclerosis. The CDR3 coding sequence is TGCGCCAGCAGCTTGGGTCCCCCTGGGTCCTACAATGAGCAGTTCTTC. Translating it yields CASSLGPPGSYNEQFF.